This TCR beta chain was sequenced for a study of Graves' ophthalmopathy and Graves' hyperthyroidism. Study-wide findings and caveats: Blood contained most expanded thyroid clonotypes exceeding 0.001 frequency. It was with roughly 71% sensitivity and around 72% specificity that the model predicted ophthalmopathy progression. A model built from 13 signatures distinguished ophthalmopathy from stable hyperthyroidism with about 90% sensitivity and 81.08% specificity.

PBMCs were density-gradient isolated from around 11 ml fresh blood. RNA served as the template for amplifying TCR beta CDR3 regions. Second-round multiplex PCR followed a first-round RT-PCR using HTBI primers. TCRdb re-called the multiplex PCR reads through MiXCR, storing one row per CDR3 protein. The profile shows about 210,000 distinct CDR3 sequences, roughly 29% of them singletons. As regards this clonotype: The antigen is not known.

The germline V gene has CDR1 DFQATT and CDR2 SNEGSKA (reference sequence). V was cut by 6 bases and J by 4 bases, with 12 bases left in between. This CDR3 spans 12 amino acids. This chain joins TRBV20-1 and TRBJ1-1; possible D gene TRBD1, 6 bases. The TCR originated in a man between 45 and 60 years old with Graves' ophthalmopathy. Sequencing was carried out using peripheral blood. CDR3 sequence: CSAPGQFTEAFF. As DNA, the CDR3 is TGCAGTGCCCCTGGACAGTTCACTGAAGCTTTCTTT.